This TCR beta chain derives from a study of post-analysis software for immune sequencing data. About the research overall: Disease trajectories encompassed relapsing-remitting, secondary progressive and progressive-relapsing multiple sclerosis.

Prepared TCR beta cDNA libraries contained unique molecular identifiers. TCRdb ran MiXCR on the PCR reads and lists one entry per CDR3 protein. The sample contains fewer than 850,000 distinct CDR3 sequences, roughly 27% of which appear only once. Trimming took off 0 bases at V and 3 bases at J, with 12 bases between the two ends. This CDR3 has 15 residues. Germline-derived CDR1 and CDR2 are MNHEY and SVGAGI. Study results and caveats: Several TRBV segments were more frequent in patients than controls; TRBV5-6, TRBV5-1 and TRBV20-1 belonged to this group.

The table lists this clonotype with many counts. The antigen remains unidentified. Sample: blood. The sequence derives from a girl aged 10-17 years with multiple sclerosis. The chain links TRBV6-5 to TRBJ2-7; possibly TRBD2 for D (5 bases). CDR3 residues: CASSYSRAVNYEQYF. CDR3 DNA sequence: TGTGCCAGCAGTTACTCGAGGGCAGTAAACTACGAGCAGTACTTC.